This T cell receptor beta chain is drawn from a study of blood T cell repertoires in COVID-19. Study as a whole: COVID-19 samples, acute and convalescent, were from the United States, Italy and Spain. Sample material is recorded as cDNA or gDNA derived from T cells, B-cell-depleted T cells, or PBMCs.

Authors' methods: Reference gene primer amplification yielded estimated nucleated cell counts. Measured with immunoSEQ multiplex PCR; TCRdb has only the in-frame clones, and not every one. The V and J calls and clone size were taken over from that table, and D and trimming were inferred from the DNA. The sample carries over 150,000 clones, about 79% recorded once. V gave up 1 base and J gave up 2 bases, with 6 bases separating them. The CDR3 is made up of 13 amino acids. Sample: peripheral blood. This TCR came from a human donor in a cohort sampled during active COVID-19. The chain employs TRBV12-3 or TRBV12-4 and TRBJ2-7; D possibly corresponds to TRBD2 (6 bases). CDR3 loop: CASSLGGTYEQYF. CDR3 sequence (DNA): TGTGCCAGCAGTTTAGGCGGGACCTACGAGCAGTACTTC.